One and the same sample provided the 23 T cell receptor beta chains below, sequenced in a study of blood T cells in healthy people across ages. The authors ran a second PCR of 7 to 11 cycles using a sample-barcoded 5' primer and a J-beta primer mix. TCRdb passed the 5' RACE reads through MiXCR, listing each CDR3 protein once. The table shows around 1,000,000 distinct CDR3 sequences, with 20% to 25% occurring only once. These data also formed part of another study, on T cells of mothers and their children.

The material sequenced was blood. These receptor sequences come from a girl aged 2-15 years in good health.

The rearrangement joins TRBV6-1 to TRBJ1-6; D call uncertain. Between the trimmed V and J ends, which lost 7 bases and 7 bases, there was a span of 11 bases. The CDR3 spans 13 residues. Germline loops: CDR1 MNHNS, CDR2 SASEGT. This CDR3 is CASIPRLNSPLHF. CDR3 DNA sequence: TGTGCCAGCATCCCAAGACTGAATTCACCCCTCCACTTT.

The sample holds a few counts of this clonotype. CDR3: CASSVNRRETQYF. DNA of the CDR3: TGTGCCAGCAGTGTAAACAGAAGAGAGACCCAGTACTTC. The V gene is TRBV6-1, the J gene TRBJ2-5; D remains unclear. Germline assignment: CDR1 MNHNS and CDR2 SASEGT. The germline V and J ends were trimmed by 4 bases and 4 bases, with 10 bases remaining between them. This CDR3 has 13 residues.

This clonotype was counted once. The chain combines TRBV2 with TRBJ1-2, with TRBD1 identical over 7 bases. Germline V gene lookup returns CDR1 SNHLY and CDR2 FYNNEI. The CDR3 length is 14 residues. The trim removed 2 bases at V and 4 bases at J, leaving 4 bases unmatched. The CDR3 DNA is TGTGCCAGCAGTGAATACGGACAGGTCTATGGCTACACCTTC. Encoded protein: CASSEYGQVYGYTF.

The CDR3 here is CASSLGTGGLNEQFF. The CDR3 DNA follows: TGTGCCAGCAGCTTAGGGACAGGGGGCTTAAATGAGCAGTTCTTC. The rearrangement uses TRBV7-2 and TRBJ2-1, with TRBD1 identical over 11 bases. V trimming: 1 base; J trimming: 7 bases; junction bases outside the gene matches: 3. This CDR3 region has 15 residues. Germline V CDR1 and CDR2: SGHTA, FQGNSA.

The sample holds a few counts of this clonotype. Here the CDR3 reads CSASRTGGGSYGYTF. In DNA form, the CDR3 reads TGCAGTGCTAGTCGGACAGGGGGCGGTAGCTATGGCTACACCTTC. This chain links TRBV20-1 with TRBJ1-2, with 11 bases matching TRBD1. With V trimmed by 3 bases and J by 4 bases, 7 bases remained unmatched. The CDR3 consists of 15 residues. Looked up from germline, CDR1 is DFQATT and CDR2 is SNEGSKA (reference sequence).

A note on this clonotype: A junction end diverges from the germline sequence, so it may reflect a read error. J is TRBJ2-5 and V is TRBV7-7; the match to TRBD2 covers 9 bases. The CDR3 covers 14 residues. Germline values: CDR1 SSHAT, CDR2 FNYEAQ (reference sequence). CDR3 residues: CASSLGSGRETQYF. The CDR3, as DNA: TGTGCTAGCAGCTTGGGTAGCGGGAGAGAGACCCAGTACTTC.

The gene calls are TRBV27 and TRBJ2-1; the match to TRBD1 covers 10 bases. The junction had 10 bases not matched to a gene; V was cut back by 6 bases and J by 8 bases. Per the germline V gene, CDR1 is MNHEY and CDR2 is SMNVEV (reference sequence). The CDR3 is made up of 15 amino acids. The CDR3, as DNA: TGTGCCAGCAGCAAACCCGGGACAGGGGTACATGAGCAGTTCTTC. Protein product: CASSKPGTGVHEQFF.

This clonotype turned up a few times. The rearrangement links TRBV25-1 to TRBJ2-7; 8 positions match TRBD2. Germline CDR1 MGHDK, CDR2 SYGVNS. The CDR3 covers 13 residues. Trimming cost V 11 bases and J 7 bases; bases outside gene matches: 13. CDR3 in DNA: TGTGCCGCCACGGGGGGGAAGCTCGGGGAGCAGTACTTC. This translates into CAATGGKLGEQYF.

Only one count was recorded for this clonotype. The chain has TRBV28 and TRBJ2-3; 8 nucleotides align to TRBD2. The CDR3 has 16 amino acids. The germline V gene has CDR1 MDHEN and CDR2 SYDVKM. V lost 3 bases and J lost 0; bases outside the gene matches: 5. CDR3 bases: TGTGCCAGCAGTTTGTTTACTAGCGGTAGCACAGATACGCAGTATTTT. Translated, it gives CASSLFTSGSTDTQYF.

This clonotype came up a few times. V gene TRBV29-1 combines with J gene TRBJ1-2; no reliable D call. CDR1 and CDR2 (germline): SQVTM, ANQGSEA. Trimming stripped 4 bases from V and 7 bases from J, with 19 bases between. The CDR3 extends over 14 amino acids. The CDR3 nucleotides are TGCAGCGTTGGGCCTACGGATCTATGGGGTGGCTACACCTTC. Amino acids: CSVGPTDLWGGYTF.

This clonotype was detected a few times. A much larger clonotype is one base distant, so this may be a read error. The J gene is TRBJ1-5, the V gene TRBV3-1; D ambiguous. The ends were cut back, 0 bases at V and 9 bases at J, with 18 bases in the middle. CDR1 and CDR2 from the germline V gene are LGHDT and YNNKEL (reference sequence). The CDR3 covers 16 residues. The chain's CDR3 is CASSQDTGWPDRPQHF. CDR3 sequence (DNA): TGTGCCAGCAGCCAAGATACGGGGTGGCCCGATCGGCCCCAGCATTTT.

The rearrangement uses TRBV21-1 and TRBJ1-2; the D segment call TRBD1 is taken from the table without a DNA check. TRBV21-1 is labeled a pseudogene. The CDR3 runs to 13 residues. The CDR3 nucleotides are TGTGCCAGCAGCATGTGTCCGGTTGGGGGCTACACCTTC. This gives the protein CASSMCPVGGYTF.

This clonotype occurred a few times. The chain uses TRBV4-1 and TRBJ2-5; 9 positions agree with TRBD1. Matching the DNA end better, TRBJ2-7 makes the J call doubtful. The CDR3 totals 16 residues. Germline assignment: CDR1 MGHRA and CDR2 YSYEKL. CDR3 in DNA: TGCGCCAGCAGCCAAGGGGGGACAGGGCGGAGCTACGAGCAGTACTTC. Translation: CASSQGGTGRSYEQYF.

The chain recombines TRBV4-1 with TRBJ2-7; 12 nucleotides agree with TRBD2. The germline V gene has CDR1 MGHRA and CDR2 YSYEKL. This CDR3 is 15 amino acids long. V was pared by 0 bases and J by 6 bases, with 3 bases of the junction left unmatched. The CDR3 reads CASSQEGLAGLEQYF. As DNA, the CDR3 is TGCGCCAGCAGCCAAGAAGGACTAGCGGGACTCGAGCAGTACTTC.

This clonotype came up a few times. CDR3 in DNA: TGCAGTGCTAGAGCACCCCAAGGGAATGAGCAGTTCTTC. This encodes CSARAPQGNEQFF. The rearrangement uses TRBV20-1 and TRBJ2-1, with no clear D. The ends were cut back, 1 base at V and 7 bases at J, with 11 bases in the middle. CDR3 size: 13 residues. CDR1 and CDR2 from the germline V gene are DFQATT and SNEGSKA (reference sequence).

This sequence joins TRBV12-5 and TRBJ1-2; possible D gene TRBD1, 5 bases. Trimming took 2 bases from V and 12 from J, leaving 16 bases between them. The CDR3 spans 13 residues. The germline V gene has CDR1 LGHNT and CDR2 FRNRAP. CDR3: CASGLTSGFMDTF. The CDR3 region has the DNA TGTGCTAGTGGTTTGACGTCAGGGTTTATGGACACCTTC. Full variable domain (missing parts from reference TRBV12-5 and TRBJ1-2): DARVTQTPRHKVTEMGQEVTMRCQPILGHNTVFWYRQTMMQGLELLAYFRNRAPLDDSGMPKDRFSAEMPDATLATLKIQPSEPRDSAVYFCASGLTSGFMDTFGSGTRLTVV.

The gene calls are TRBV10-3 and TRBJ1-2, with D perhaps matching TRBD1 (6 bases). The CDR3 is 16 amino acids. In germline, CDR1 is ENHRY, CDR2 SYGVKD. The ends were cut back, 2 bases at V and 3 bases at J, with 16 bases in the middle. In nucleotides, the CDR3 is TGTGCCATCAGTGAGGGGGCGACAGGAACCGACTATGGCTACACCTTC. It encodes CAISEGATGTDYGYTF.

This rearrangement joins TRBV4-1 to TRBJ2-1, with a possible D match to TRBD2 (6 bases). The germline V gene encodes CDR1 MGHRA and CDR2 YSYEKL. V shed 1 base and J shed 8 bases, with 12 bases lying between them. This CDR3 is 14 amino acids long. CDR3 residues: CASSQGLGGYEQFF. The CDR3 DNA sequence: TGCGCCAGCAGCCAAGGTCTAGGAGGGTATGAGCAGTTCTTC.

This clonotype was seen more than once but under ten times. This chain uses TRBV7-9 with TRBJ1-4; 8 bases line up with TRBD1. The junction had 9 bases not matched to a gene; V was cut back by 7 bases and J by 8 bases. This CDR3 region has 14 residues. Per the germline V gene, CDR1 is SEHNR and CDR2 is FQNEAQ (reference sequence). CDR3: CASKGAGGAEKLFF. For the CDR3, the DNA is TGTGCCAGCAAAGGGGCAGGGGGCGCAGAAAAACTGTTTTTT.

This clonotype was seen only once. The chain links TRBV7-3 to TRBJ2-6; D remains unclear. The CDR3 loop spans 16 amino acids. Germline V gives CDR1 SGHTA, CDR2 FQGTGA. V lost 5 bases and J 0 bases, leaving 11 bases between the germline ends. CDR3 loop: CASSPVTISGANVLTF. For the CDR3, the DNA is TGTGCCAGCAGCCCCGTGACGATCTCTGGGGCCAACGTCCTGACTTTC.

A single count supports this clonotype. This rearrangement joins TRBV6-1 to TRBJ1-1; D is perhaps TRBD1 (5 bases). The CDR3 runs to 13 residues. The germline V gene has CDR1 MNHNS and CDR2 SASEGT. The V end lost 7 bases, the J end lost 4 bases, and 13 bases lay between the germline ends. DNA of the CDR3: TGTGCCAGCAAAGCCCTGGGGACCACTGAAGCTTTCTTT. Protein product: CASKALGTTEAFF.

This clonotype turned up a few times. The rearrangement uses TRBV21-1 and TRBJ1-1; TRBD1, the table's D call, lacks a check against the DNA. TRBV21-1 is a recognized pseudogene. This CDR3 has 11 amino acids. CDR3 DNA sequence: TGTGCCAGCAGCTCCAGGGTATTGGCTTTCTTT. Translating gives CASSSRVLAFF.

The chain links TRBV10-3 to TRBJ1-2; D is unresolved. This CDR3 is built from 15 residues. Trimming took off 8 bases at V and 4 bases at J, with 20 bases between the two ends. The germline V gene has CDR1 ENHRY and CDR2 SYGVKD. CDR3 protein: CAISEGKPGAYGYTF. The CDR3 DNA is TGTGCCATCTCGGAGGGCAAACCGGGCGCCTATGGCTACACCTTC.